A single T cell receptor (beta chain) is shown here with its context. Trimming stripped 0 bases from V and 7 bases from J, with 14 bases between. CDR3 length: 15 residues. Germline lookup yields CDR1 SGDLS and CDR2 YYNGEE. The data originate from a study of control samples from healthy donors and cancer patients. Clones were read by immunoSEQ multiplex PCR, and TCRdb kept only the in-frame ones, dropping some. Of 100,000 to 150,000 clones in the sample, around 93% were seen once. The material sequenced was PBMCs. The sequence was obtained from a man aged 50 to 59 with head and neck cancer. This chain connects TRBV9 to TRBJ2-1; the D call may be TRBD1 or TRBD2 (6 bases each). The CDR3 DNA sequence: TGTGCCAGCAGCGTAGGGTCGGGGGCTGGAAATGAGCAGTTCTTC. Translating it yields CASSVGSGAGNEQFF.